This T cell receptor beta chain is drawn from a study of blood T cell repertoires in COVID-19. As for the study in general: PBMCs, B-cell-depleted T cells, or T cells were the source of the cDNA or gDNA that made up the material.

The CDR3 runs 16 residues. Trimming took 1 base from V and 1 from J, leaving 12 bases between them. Per the germline V gene, CDR1 is SGHAT and CDR2 is FQNNGV. Original data processing: Amplified reference gene primers provided the basis for estimating nucleated cell counts. The data were produced by immunoSEQ multiplex PCR, yet TCRdb's version contains in-frame clones alone and is incomplete. V and J calls plus clone size are reproduced from that table; the DNA served to infer D and trimming. This table has roughly 250,000 clones, 80% to 95% appearing once. Patients in Seattle were enrolled during active infection, then followed longitudinally.

The chain recombines TRBV11-2 with TRBJ2-3; the D gene is possibly TRBD2 (6 bases). Source material: peripheral blood. The receptor was derived from a man aged 25-45 years with COVID-19, enrolled during active disease. The CDR3 DNA is TGTGCCAGCAGCTTAGGTGGAGGGGCGGGCACAGATACGCAGTATTTT. This translates into CASSLGGGAGTDTQYF.